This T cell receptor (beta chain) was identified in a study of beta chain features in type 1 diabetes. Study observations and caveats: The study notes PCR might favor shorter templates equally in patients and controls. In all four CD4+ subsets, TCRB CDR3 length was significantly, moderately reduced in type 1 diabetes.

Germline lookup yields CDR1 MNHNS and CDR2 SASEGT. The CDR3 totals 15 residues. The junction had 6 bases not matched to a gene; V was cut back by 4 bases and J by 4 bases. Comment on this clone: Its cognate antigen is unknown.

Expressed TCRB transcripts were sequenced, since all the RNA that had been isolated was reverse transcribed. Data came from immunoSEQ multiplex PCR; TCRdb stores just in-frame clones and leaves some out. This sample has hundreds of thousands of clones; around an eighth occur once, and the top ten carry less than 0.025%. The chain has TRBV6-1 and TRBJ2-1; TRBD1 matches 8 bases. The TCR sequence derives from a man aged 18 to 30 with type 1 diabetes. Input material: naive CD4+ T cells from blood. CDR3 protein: CASSVDRDRYNEQFF. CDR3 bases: TGTGCCAGCAGTGTCGACCGGGACAGGTACAATGAGCAGTTCTTC.